The 6 T cell receptor beta chains listed next were all sequenced from one sample in a study of T cell responses to AZD1222 COVID-19 vaccine. The repertoire was sequenced with immunoSEQ multiplex PCR; TCRdb's copy has only in-frame clones and lacks some. The sample has about 100,000 clones; around 87% are singletons. The source material was peripheral blood, sampled on day 0 of MenACWY control vaccination. Receptor source: an adult in good health.

V usage is TRBV7-2 and J usage is TRBJ1-4; 11 bases map to TRBD1. V was pared by 4 bases and J by 7 bases, with 5 bases of the junction left unmatched. The CDR3 runs 15 residues. Germline loops: CDR1 SGHTA, CDR2 FQGNSA. The CDR3 sequence: CASSSRGTGGEKLFF. CDR3 sequence (DNA): TGTGCCAGCAGCTCAAGAGGGACAGGGGGTGAAAAACTGTTTTTT. Combining the CDR3 with reference TRBV7-2 and TRBJ1-4 gives the whole variable domain GAGVSQSPSNKVTEKGKDVELRCDPISGHTALYWYRQSLGQGLEFLIYFQGNSAPDKSGLPSDRFSAERTGGSVSTLTIQRTQQEDSAVYLCASSSRGTGGEKLFFGSGTQLSVL.

This clone was seen a few times. The V gene is TRBV4-1, the J gene TRBJ2-4; D uncertain. Trimming took 8 bases from V and 9 from J, leaving 8 bases between them. The CDR3 has 10 residues. From germline, CDR1 is MGHRA and CDR2 YSYEKL. Here the CDR3 DNA reads TGCGCCAGCGGCCTCGGCATTCAGTACTTC. Its protein is CASGLGIQYF.

The V call is TRBV29-1, the J call TRBJ1-1; possibly TRBD1 for D (5 bases). The germline CDR1 and CDR2 sequences are SQVTM and ANQGSEA. Between the trimmed V and J ends, which lost 6 bases and 0 bases, there was a span of 14 bases. CDR3 size: 14 residues. For the CDR3, the DNA is TGCAGCGTCTTCCGACAGTTAATGAACACTGAAGCTTTCTTT. It translates to CSVFRQLMNTEAFF.

The count of this clone is one. The V call is TRBV5-1, the J call TRBJ2-3; no reliable D call. The CDR3 runs 16 residues. CDR1 and CDR2 from the germline V gene are SGHRS and YFSETQ. The V end was cut by 0 bases, the J end by 3 bases, with 14 bases between. CDR3 sequence: CASSLDGSAGTDTQYF. CDR3 bases: TGCGCCAGCAGCTTGGACGGGTCGGCTGGGACAGATACGCAGTATTTT.

The J gene is TRBJ2-7, the V gene TRBV19, with a tentative D call TRBD2 (6 bases). V was pared by 6 bases and J by 3 bases, with 15 bases between. The germline V gene encodes CDR1 LNHDA and CDR2 SQIVND (reference sequence). The CDR3 is 14 residues long. CDR3 region: CASRPGLDNYEQYF. In DNA, the CDR3 is TGTGCCAGTAGACCGGGACTCGACAACTACGAGCAGTACTTC.

The gene calls are TRBV14 and TRBJ1-6, with D unresolved. V was shortened by 1 base and J by 7 bases, with 11 bases between the two germline ends. CDR3 length: 15 amino acids. The germline V gene encodes CDR1 SGHDN and CDR2 FVKESK. The CDR3, as DNA: TGTGCCAGCAGCCAAGTTATGGCTCCCAATTCACCCCTCCACTTT. Translation gives CASSQVMAPNSPLHF.